This TCR beta chain is drawn from a study of T-cell reconstitution after alpha-beta-depleted transplantation in children. General study results and limits: There were reportedly several hundred expanded graft clones from which alpha-beta T cells came about two months after transplant. Several patients had high TCRbeta diversity at day 60; it came from surviving recipient T cells and thymic progenitors. One year post-transplant, T-cell counts and diversity were largely derived from T cells produced anew.

Preparation of the TCRbeta library was carried out with unique molecular identifiers. Each CDR3 protein is one row after TCRdb ran MiXCR on the PCR reads. The sample has roughly 180,000 distinct CDR3 sequences; roughly 11% are singletons. CDR3 length: 14 residues. Germline CDR1 and CDR2: DFQATT and SNEGSKA (reference sequence). V was pared by 0 bases and J by 6 bases, with 13 bases between. This clonotype was counted only a few times. The antigen is not known. The sample was PBMCs, taken before TCRalphabeta/CD19-depleted stem cell transplant. This rearrangement joins TRBV20-1 to TRBJ2-3; D not resolved. This receptor was obtained from a boy between 2 and 10 years old with acute myeloid leukemia, due to receive a stem cell transplant. The CDR3 DNA reads as TGCAGTGCTAGAGACGCTGGTTCGGCGGATACGCAGTATTTT. It encodes CSARDAGSADTQYF.